A single sample gave rise to the 19 T cell receptor beta chains below, sequenced in a study of blood T cell repertoires in COVID-19. Sequencing was performed with immunoSEQ multiplex PCR; in TCRdb, only in-frame clones are kept and a portion is missing. The sample carries under 300,000 clones, about nine tenths recorded once. Sequences were obtained from peripheral blood. These receptors came from a man in his 60s with acute or convalescent COVID-19.

This clone is a singleton in its sample. Here the CDR3 reads CAVRLAGAGTGELFF. The CDR3 DNA reads as TGTGCCGTCAGACTAGCGGGGGCAGGTACCGGGGAGCTGTTTTTT. V is TRBV2 and J is TRBJ2-2; TRBD2 matches at 12 bases. Trimming took 11 bases from V and 5 from J; bases not matched to a gene: 9. Germline loops: CDR1 SNHLY, CDR2 FYNNEI. This CDR3 is 15 amino acids long. The variable domain in full, with the rest retrieved from reference TRBV2 and TRBJ2-2, is EPEVTQTPSHQVTQMGQEVILRCVPISNHLYFYWYRQILGQKVEFLVSFYNNEISEKSEIFDDQFSVERPDGSNFTLKIRSTKLEDSAMYFCAVRLAGAGTGELFFGEGSRLTVL.

J is TRBJ2-5 and V is TRBV6-1; D is perhaps TRBD2 (5 bases). This CDR3 region has 15 residues. Germline V lookup: CDR1 MNHNS, CDR2 SASEGT. Trimming left V 6 bases short and J 3 bases short, with 17 bases between. The DNA of the CDR3 is TGTGCCAGCAGCTGGGCTAGCCGAGGAAAAGAGACCCAGTACTTC. Translation gives CASSWASRGKETQYF.

The chain joins TRBV28 to TRBJ2-3; 8 nucleotides match TRBD1. The junction had 4 bases not matched to a gene; V was cut back by 3 bases and J by 5 bases. The CDR3 sequence is 14 residues long. The germline V gene encodes CDR1 MDHEN and CDR2 SYDVKM. CDR3 coding DNA: TGTGCCAGCAGTTTCACAGGGGGAAGAGATACGCAGTATTTT. Protein product: CASSFTGGRDTQYF. Variable domain in full (rest from reference TRBV28 and TRBJ2-3): DVKVTQSSRYLVKRTGEKVFLECVQDMDHENMFWYRQDPGLGLRLIYFSYDVKMKEKGDIPEGYSVSREKKERFSLILESASTNQTSMYLCASSFTGGRDTQYFGPGTRLTVL.

V is TRBV4-1 and J is TRBJ2-7; TRBD2 agrees at 10 bases. The junction had 0 bases not matched to a gene; V was cut back by 1 base and J by 3 bases. This CDR3 region has 14 residues. CDR1 is MGHRA and CDR2 is YSYEKL in the germline V gene. The CDR3 loop reads CASSQGLAGYEQYF. CDR3 DNA: TGCGCCAGCAGCCAAGGACTAGCGGGCTACGAGCAGTACTTC.

The gene calls are TRBV27 and TRBJ1-2; the match to TRBD1 covers 7 bases. This CDR3 is built from 12 residues. Germline assignment: CDR1 MNHEY and CDR2 SMNVEV (reference sequence). V dropped 5 bases and J dropped 5; count of bases not matched to a gene: 2. The DNA of the CDR3 is TGTGCCAGCAGTGCCAGGGGGTATGGCTACACCTTC. Translated, it gives CASSARGYGYTF.

This clone was seen more than once but under ten times. The chain recombines TRBV27 with TRBJ1-3; D is unresolved. Trimming cost V 3 bases and J 0 bases, with 15 bases left between them. The CDR3 extends over 17 amino acids. CDR1 and CDR2 from the germline V gene are MNHEY and SMNVEV (reference sequence). CDR3 in DNA: TGTGCCAGCAGTTTCGACGCCCCAGGCGACTCTGGAAACACCATATATTTT. This codes for CASSFDAPGDSGNTIYF.

The chain uses TRBV19 and TRBJ2-3, with TRBD2 identical over 10 bases. Germline V gene data show CDR1 as LNHDA and CDR2 as SQIVND (reference sequence). J gave up 2 bases and V 5 bases, and 10 bases lay outside the gene matches. This CDR3 has 17 amino acids. For the CDR3, the DNA is TGTGCCAGTAGTCGGGTCCGACTAGCGGGTTCCACAGATACGCAGTATTTT. This encodes CASSRVRLAGSTDTQYF.

This clone was picked up one time. J is TRBJ2-7 and V is TRBV2; 12 nucleotides line up with TRBD2. The CDR3 covers 19 residues. The ends lost 0 bases at V and 0 bases at J; junction bases unmatched: 9. Germline V gene sequence: CDR1 SNHLY, CDR2 FYNNEI. The CDR3 nucleotides are TGTGCCAGCAGTGAAGCGCTTGGGACTAGCGGGTTTCGCTCCTACGAGCAGTACTTC. As protein: CASSEALGTSGFRSYEQYF. Using reference TRBV2 and TRBJ2-7 for the parts outside the CDR3, the full variable domain is EPEVTQTPSHQVTQMGQEVILRCVPISNHLYFYWYRQILGQKVEFLVSFYNNEISEKSEIFDDQFSVERPDGSNFTLKIRSTKLEDSAMYFCASSEALGTSGFRSYEQYFGPGTRLTVT.

This chain uses TRBV7-3 with TRBJ1-1; the D gene is possibly TRBD1 (6 bases). CDR1 is SGHTA, CDR2 FQGTGA, per germline. The CDR3 runs 13 residues. V was cut by 5 bases and J by 7 bases, with 14 bases left in between. In DNA, the CDR3 is TGTGCCAGCAGCCCCCGGACAGAGAGTGAAGCTTTCTTT. Encoded protein: CASSPRTESEAFF.

This clone was seen just once. This rearrangement joins TRBV27 to TRBJ2-7; TRBD1 is a possible D gene (6 bases). The germline gives CDR1 MNHEY, CDR2 SMNVEV (reference sequence). This CDR3 has 15 amino acids. V lost 5 bases and J lost 2, with 16 bases in between. CDR3 in DNA: TGTGCCAGCAGTGAGCTCAGGGGAGTTCCCTACGAGCAGTACTTC. Amino acid sequence: CASSELRGVPYEQYF.

The chain is built from TRBV28 and TRBJ2-5; 7 bases are shared with TRBD1. This CDR3 is built from 14 residues. The V gene's germline CDR1 is MDHEN and CDR2 SYDVKM. V lost 3 bases and J lost 5; bases outside the gene matches: 6. In nucleotides, the CDR3 is TGTGCCAGCAGTTTCCGAGGGGGCGGGGAGACCCAGTACTTC. Residues: CASSFRGGGETQYF.

The V call is TRBV5-1, the J call TRBJ2-3; possible D gene TRBD2, 5 bases. Per germline, CDR1 SGHRS and CDR2 YFSETQ. The CDR3 totals 15 residues. The V end was cut by 0 bases, the J end by 0 bases, with 8 bases between. CDR3 sequence: CASSLGGPSTDTQYF. The CDR3, as DNA: TGCGCCAGCAGCTTGGGAGGGCCCAGCACAGATACGCAGTATTTT. Full variable domain (rest looked up from reference TRBV5-1 and TRBJ2-3): KAGVTQTPRYLIKTRGQQVTLSCSPISGHRSVSWYQQTPGQGLQFLFEYFSETQRNKGNFPGRFSGRQFSNSRSEMNVSTLELGDSALYLCASSLGGPSTDTQYFGPGTRLTVL.

This chain links TRBV28 with TRBJ2-5; TRBD2 is a possible D gene (6 bases). Germline CDR1 and CDR2: MDHEN and SYDVKM. V lost 6 bases, J lost 1 base, and 18 bases lay in between. The CDR3 length is 16 residues. CDR3 protein: CASSPSGGTAQETQYF. CDR3 coding DNA: TGTGCCAGCAGCCCGAGTGGCGGGACTGCCCAAGAGACCCAGTACTTC.

This chain joins TRBV3-1 (or the pseudogene TRBV3-2) and TRBJ1-1; 8 bases fit TRBD1. V gave up 4 bases and J gave up 2 bases; unmatched junction bases: 6. Germline-derived CDR1 and CDR2 are LGHDT and YNNKEL (reference sequence). The CDR3 runs to 15 residues. In DNA, the CDR3 is TGTGCCAGCAGCCCGGACAGGGAGGATAACACTGAAGCTTTCTTT. Amino acid sequence: CASSPDREDNTEAFF.

The chain combines TRBV7-2 with TRBJ2-1, with TRBD1 matching over 7 bases. CDR1 is SGHTA, CDR2 FQGNSA, per germline. J was trimmed by 4 bases and V by 7 bases; bases with no gene match: 13. CDR3 size: 16 residues. The CDR3 region has the DNA TGTGCCAGCACTCCCGAAGGGACAGTAAAGTACAATGAGCAGTTCTTC. Translated: CASTPEGTVKYNEQFF. The full variable domain, with the rest looked up from reference TRBV7-2 and TRBJ2-1, is GAGVSQSPSNKVTEKGKDVELRCDPISGHTALYWYRQSLGQGLEFLIYFQGNSAPDKSGLPSDRFSAERTGGSVSTLTIQRTQQEDSAVYLCASTPEGTVKYNEQFFGPGTRLTVL.

This clone was observed once. V usage is TRBV28 and J usage is TRBJ1-3; maybe TRBD1 (5 bases). The germline V and J ends were trimmed by 6 bases and 3 bases, with 15 bases remaining between them. Germline CDR1 MDHEN, CDR2 SYDVKM. CDR3 length: 15 residues. The chain's CDR3 is CASSYRLGHGNTIYF. The CDR3 DNA reads as TGTGCCAGCAGCTATCGTCTGGGGCATGGAAACACCATATATTTT.

The V call is TRBV4-3, the J call TRBJ2-7, with 12 bases identical to TRBD2. V shed 4 bases, J shed 1 base, and the junction held 2 bases outside the gene matches. This CDR3 region has 15 residues. Germline V CDR1 and CDR2: LGHNA, YSLEER. The CDR3 sequence: CASSRLAGASYEQYF. DNA of the CDR3: TGCGCCAGCAGCCGACTAGCGGGAGCATCCTACGAGCAGTACTTC.

The chain is built from TRBV6-5 and TRBJ2-1; 9 nucleotides agree with TRBD1. Germline V gene data show CDR1 as MNHEY and CDR2 as SVGAGI. CDR3 length: 14 amino acids. V lost 6 bases and J lost 10; bases outside the gene matches: 10. CDR3 sequence reads: CASRGTGMVGEQFF. In DNA, the CDR3 is TGTGCCAGCAGAGGGACAGGGATGGTAGGAGAGCAGTTCTTC.

This rearrangement joins TRBV29-1 to TRBJ2-5; possibly TRBD1 for D (6 bases). Trimming left V 4 bases short and J 5 bases short, with 14 bases between. Germline V gives CDR1 SQVTM, CDR2 ANQGSEA. The CDR3 extends over 13 amino acids. The CDR3 DNA reads as TGCAGCGTTGCTCCAGGGGCGAGGGAGACCCAGTACTTC. Its translation is CSVAPGARETQYF.